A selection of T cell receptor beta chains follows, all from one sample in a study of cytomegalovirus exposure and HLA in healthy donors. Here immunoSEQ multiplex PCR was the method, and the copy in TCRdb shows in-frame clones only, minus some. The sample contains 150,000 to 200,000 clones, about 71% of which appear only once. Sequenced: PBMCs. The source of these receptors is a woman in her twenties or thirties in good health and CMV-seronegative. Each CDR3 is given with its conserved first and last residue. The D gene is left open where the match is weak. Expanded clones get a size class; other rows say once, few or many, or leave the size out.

CDR3 protein: CASSQDRLAGGETQYF
CDR3 DNA: TGCGCCAGCAGCCAAGACCGGCTAGCGGGAGGAGAGACCCAGTACTTC
J gene: TRBJ2-5
clone size: NA
D gene: TRBD2
V gene: TRBV4-3

CDR3 protein: CASSSLYEQYF
CDR3 DNA: TGTGCCAGCAGTTCCCTGTACGAGCAGTACTTC
J gene: TRBJ2-7
clone size: NA
D gene: NA
V gene: TRBV28

CDR3 protein: CASSVSGLVNEQFF
CDR3 DNA: TGTGCCAGCAGCGTATCTGGACTAGTAAATGAGCAGTTCTTC
J gene: TRBJ2-1
clone size: NA
D gene: TRBD2
V gene: TRBV9

CDR3 protein: CASSPSGAEDTQYF
CDR3 DNA: TGTGCCAGCTCACCCTCAGGAGCGGAAGATACGCAGTATTTT
J gene: TRBJ2-3
clone size: NA
D gene: NA
V gene: TRBV18

CDR3 protein: CASSAPGSGGTDTQYF
CDR3 DNA: TGTGCCAGCAGCGCTCCGGGGAGCGGGGGAACAGATACGCAGTATTTT
J gene: TRBJ2-3
clone size: NA
D gene: TRBD2
V gene: TRBV5-4

CDR3 protein: CASSLVGAEQYF
CDR3 DNA: TGCGCCAGCAGCTTGGTAGGGGCCGAGCAGTACTTC
J gene: TRBJ2-7
clone size: few
D gene: NA
V gene: TRBV5-1

CDR3 protein: CASSPPGGAHGYTF
CDR3 DNA: TGTGCCAGCTCACCACCGGGGGGGGCGCATGGCTACACCTTC
J gene: TRBJ1-2
clone size: NA
D gene: NA
V gene: TRBV18

CDR3 protein: CASSLRQGSHFGYTF
CDR3 DNA: TGTGCCAGTAGTCTCAGACAGGGATCCCACTTTGGCTATACCTTC
J gene: TRBJ1-2
clone size: NA
D gene: TRBD1
V gene: TRBV19

CDR3 protein: CASSDSGRDTEAFF
CDR3 DNA: TGTGCCAGCAGTGACTCAGGGAGGGACACTGAAGCTTTCTTT
J gene: TRBJ1-1
clone size: NA
D gene: NA
V gene: TRBV6-4

CDR3 protein: CASSSKGAVNTEAFF
CDR3 DNA: TGTGCCAGCAGTTCCAAGGGGGCTGTGAACACTGAAGCTTTCTTT
J gene: TRBJ1-1
clone size: NA
D gene: TRBD1
V gene: TRBV7-2

CDR3 protein: CASSKRRGGGNNQPQHF
CDR3 DNA: TGTGCCAGCAGTAAGCGTCGAGGGGGGGGAAACAATCAGCCCCAGCATTTT
J gene: TRBJ1-5
clone size: NA
D gene: NA
V gene: TRBV2

CDR3 protein: CASSLGSSYEQYF
CDR3 DNA: TGCGCCAGCAGCTTGGGCAGCTCCTACGAGCAGTACTTC
J gene: TRBJ2-7
clone size: NA
D gene: NA
V gene: TRBV5-1

CDR3 protein: CASSSPSGRGLPRTFF
CDR3 DNA: TGTGCCAGCAGTTCTCCCTCCGGGAGGGGGCTTCCAAGAACTTTCTTT
J gene: TRBJ1-1
clone size: NA
D gene: TRBD1
V gene: TRBV28

CDR3 protein: CSVDSGRSNYGYTF
CDR3 DNA: TGCAGCGTTGACTCGGGAAGGAGTAACTATGGCTACACCTTC
J gene: TRBJ1-2
clone size: NA
D gene: NA
V gene: TRBV29-1

CDR3 protein: CASSVGLAGGEQFF
CDR3 DNA: TGTGCCAGCAGCGTAGGGCTAGCGGGGGGGGAGCAGTTCTTC
J gene: TRBJ2-1
clone size: NA
D gene: TRBD2
V gene: TRBV9

CDR3 protein: CASRSDTGGYQPQHF
CDR3 DNA: TGTGCCAGCAGATCGGACACCGGGGGATATCAGCCCCAGCATTTT
J gene: TRBJ1-5
clone size: NA
D gene: NA
V gene: TRBV6-5

CDR3 protein: CASSSGGAGRTEAFF
CDR3 DNA: TGTGCCAGCAGCTCAGGGGGCGCGGGAAGAACTGAAGCTTTCTTT
J gene: TRBJ1-1
clone size: NA
D gene: TRBD1
V gene: TRBV11-3

CDR3 protein: CASRSGLGAVTDTQYF
CDR3 DNA: TGTGCCAGCAGGTCTGGGCTGGGGGCTGTTACAGATACGCAGTATTTT
J gene: TRBJ2-3
clone size: NA
D gene: NA
V gene: TRBV5-8

CDR3 protein: CASSLGAYNEQFF
CDR3 DNA: TGTGCCAGTTCCTTGGGAGCCTACAATGAGCAGTTCTTC
J gene: TRBJ2-1
clone size: NA
D gene: NA
V gene: TRBV19

CDR3 protein: CASSSIWAGRQFF
CDR3 DNA: TGTGCCAGCAGCTCTATTTGGGCGGGGCGGCAGTTCTTC
J gene: TRBJ2-1
clone size: NA
D gene: NA
V gene: TRBV11-2

CDR3 protein: CASSFPGTGGWETQYF
CDR3 DNA: TGTGCCAGCAGCTTCCCCGGGACAGGGGGTTGGGAGACCCAGTACTTC
J gene: TRBJ2-5
clone size: few
D gene: TRBD1
V gene: TRBV14

CDR3 protein: CASSQDSGKFEKLFF
CDR3 DNA: TGTGCCAGCAGCCAAGACTCAGGAAAATTTGAAAAACTGTTTTTT
J gene: TRBJ1-4
clone size: NA
D gene: NA
V gene: TRBV14

CDR3 protein: CASSLSSVNTGELFF
CDR3 DNA: TGTGCCAGCAGCCTCTCTAGCGTGAACACCGGGGAGCTGTTTTTT
J gene: TRBJ2-2
clone size: NA
D gene: NA
V gene: TRBV7-9

CDR3 protein: CASSSPGPPGNEQFF
CDR3 DNA: TGTGCCAGCAGCTCCCCGGGTCCCCCTGGCAATGAGCAGTTCTTC
J gene: TRBJ2-1
clone size: NA
D gene: NA
V gene: TRBV7-9

CDR3 protein: CASRGGLAGGRNEQYF
CDR3 DNA: TGTGCCAGCAGAGGGGGACTAGCGGGAGGGCGCAACGAGCAGTACTTC
J gene: TRBJ2-7
clone size: NA
D gene: TRBD2
V gene: TRBV2

CDR3 protein: CASSQGAGDTQYF
CDR3 DNA: TGCGCCAGCAGCCAGGGGGCTGGGGATACGCAGTATTTT
J gene: TRBJ2-3
clone size: NA
D gene: TRBD1
V gene: TRBV5-1

CDR3 protein: CASSQTFGGRGNTIYF
CDR3 DNA: TGTGCCAGCAGCCAGACCTTCGGGGGTAGAGGAAACACCATATATTTT
J gene: TRBJ1-3
clone size: few
D gene: NA
V gene: TRBV6-6

CDR3 protein: CASRAGLLEQFF
CDR3 DNA: TGTGCCAGCAGGGCTGGACTACTTGAGCAGTTCTTC
J gene: TRBJ2-1
clone size: NA
D gene: NA
V gene: TRBV5-6

CDR3 protein: CASSQTSGRASEQFF
CDR3 DNA: TGCGCCAGCAGCCAAACTAGCGGGAGGGCCAGTGAGCAGTTCTTC
J gene: TRBJ2-1
clone size: few
D gene: TRBD2
V gene: TRBV4-3

CDR3 protein: CSVEGAPGTEAFF
CDR3 DNA: TGCAGCGTCGAGGGGGCCCCTGGCACTGAAGCTTTCTTT
J gene: TRBJ1-1
clone size: NA
D gene: TRBD1
V gene: TRBV29-1

CDR3 protein: CASRAEGEGAFF
CDR3 DNA: TGTGCCAGCAGAGCTGAGGGGGAAGGAGCTTTCTTT
J gene: TRBJ1-1
clone size: NA
D gene: NA
V gene: TRBV28

CDR3 protein: CASSTGTSGFADTQYF
CDR3 DNA: TGTGCCAGCAGCACCGGGACTAGCGGGTTCGCAGATACGCAGTATTTT
J gene: TRBJ2-3
clone size: NA
D gene: TRBD2
V gene: TRBV7-9

CDR3 protein: CSVQEWVNQPQHF
CDR3 DNA: TGCAGCGTGCAGGAATGGGTCAATCAGCCCCAGCATTTT
J gene: TRBJ1-5
clone size: NA
D gene: NA
V gene: TRBV29-1

CDR3 protein: CSVRTTGINQPQHF
CDR3 DNA: TGCAGCGTTCGGACGACAGGGATAAATCAGCCCCAGCATTTT
J gene: TRBJ1-5
clone size: NA
D gene: TRBD1
V gene: TRBV29-1

CDR3 protein: CASSLDPRPGGGNQPQHF
CDR3 DNA: TGTGCCAGCAGCTTAGACCCTAGGCCGGGTGGAGGCAATCAGCCCCAGCATTTT
J gene: TRBJ1-5
clone size: NA
D gene: NA
V gene: TRBV7-2

CDR3 protein: CSVLLPIFISSNYGYTF
CDR3 DNA: TGCAGCGTCCTTCTCCCGATTTTCATCAGTTCTAACTATGGCTACACCTTC
J gene: TRBJ1-2
clone size: NA
D gene: NA
V gene: TRBV29-1

CDR3 protein: CASSTRQGVGEQYF
CDR3 DNA: TGTGCCAGTAGTACGCGCCAGGGGGTCGGCGAGCAGTACTTC
J gene: TRBJ2-7
clone size: NA
D gene: TRBD1
V gene: TRBV19

CDR3 protein: CASSLSTGNSETQYF
CDR3 DNA: TGTGCCAGCAGCTTATCGACAGGGAATTCGGAGACCCAGTACTTC
J gene: TRBJ2-5
clone size: NA
D gene: TRBD1
V gene: TRBV7-7

CDR3 protein: CASSPRGGPGTDTQYF
CDR3 DNA: TGTGCCAGCAGCCCTCGCGGGGGGCCTGGCACAGATACGCAGTATTTT
J gene: TRBJ2-3
clone size: NA
D gene: TRBD2
V gene: TRBV14

CDR3 protein: CASSQSDRTEAFF
CDR3 DNA: TGCGCCAGCAGCCAGTCAGACAGGACTGAAGCTTTCTTT
J gene: TRBJ1-1
clone size: NA
D gene: NA
V gene: TRBV4-1